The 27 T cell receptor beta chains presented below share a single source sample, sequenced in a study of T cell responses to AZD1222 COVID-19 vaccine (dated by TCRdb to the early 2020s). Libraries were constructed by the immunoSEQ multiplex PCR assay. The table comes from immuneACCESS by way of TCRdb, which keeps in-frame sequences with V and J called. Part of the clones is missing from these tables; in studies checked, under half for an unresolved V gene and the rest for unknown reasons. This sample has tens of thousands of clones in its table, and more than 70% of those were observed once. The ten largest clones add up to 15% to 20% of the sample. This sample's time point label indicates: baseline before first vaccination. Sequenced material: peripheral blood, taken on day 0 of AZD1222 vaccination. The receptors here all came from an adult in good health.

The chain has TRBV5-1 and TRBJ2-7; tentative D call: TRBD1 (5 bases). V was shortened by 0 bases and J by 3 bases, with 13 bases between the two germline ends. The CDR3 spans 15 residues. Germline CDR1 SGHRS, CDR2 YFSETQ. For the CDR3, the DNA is TGCGCCAGCAGCTTGGGGCGACAGACCTACTACGAGCAGTACTTC. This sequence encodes CASSLGRQTYYEQYF.

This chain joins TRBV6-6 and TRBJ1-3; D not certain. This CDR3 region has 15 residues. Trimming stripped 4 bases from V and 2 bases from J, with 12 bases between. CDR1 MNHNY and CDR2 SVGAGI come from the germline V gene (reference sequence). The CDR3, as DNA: TGTGCCAGCAGTTCGGGAAGGGTCCCTGGAAACACCATATATTTT. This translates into CASSSGRVPGNTIYF.

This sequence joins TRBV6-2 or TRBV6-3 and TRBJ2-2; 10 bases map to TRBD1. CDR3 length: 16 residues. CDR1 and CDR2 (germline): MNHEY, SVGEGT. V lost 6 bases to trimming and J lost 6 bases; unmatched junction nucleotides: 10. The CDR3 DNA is TGTGCCAGCAGCCGCAGACAGGGGGCAAGTCCCGGGGAGCTGTTTTTT. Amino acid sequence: CASSRRQGASPGELFF.

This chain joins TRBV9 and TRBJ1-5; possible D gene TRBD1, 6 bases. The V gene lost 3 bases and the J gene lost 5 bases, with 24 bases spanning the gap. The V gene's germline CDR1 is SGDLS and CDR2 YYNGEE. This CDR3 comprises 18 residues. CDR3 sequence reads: CASSEGGGTLPTDQPQHF. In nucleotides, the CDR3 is TGTGCCAGCAGCGAGGGGGGGGGCACCCTCCCAACCGATCAGCCCCAGCATTTT.

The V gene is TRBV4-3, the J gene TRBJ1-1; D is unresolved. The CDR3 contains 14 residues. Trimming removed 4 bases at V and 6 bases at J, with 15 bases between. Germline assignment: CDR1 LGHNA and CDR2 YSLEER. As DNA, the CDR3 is TGCGCCAGCAGCCCGGTCGGGCTCAACTCTGAAGCTTTCTTT. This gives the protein CASSPVGLNSEAFF.

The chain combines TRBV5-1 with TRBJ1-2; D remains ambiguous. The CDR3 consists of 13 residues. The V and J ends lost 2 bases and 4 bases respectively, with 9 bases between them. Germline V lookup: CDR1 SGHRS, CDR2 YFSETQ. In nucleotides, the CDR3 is TGCGCCAGCAGCTTAAATCCGTCCTATGGCTACACCTTC. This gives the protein CASSLNPSYGYTF.

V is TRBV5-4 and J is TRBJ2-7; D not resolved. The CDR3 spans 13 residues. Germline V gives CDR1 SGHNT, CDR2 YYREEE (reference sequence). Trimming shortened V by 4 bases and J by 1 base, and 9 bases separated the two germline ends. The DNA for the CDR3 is TGTGCCAGCAGCGAAGTAGATTCCTACGAGCAGTACTTC. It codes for CASSEVDSYEQYF.

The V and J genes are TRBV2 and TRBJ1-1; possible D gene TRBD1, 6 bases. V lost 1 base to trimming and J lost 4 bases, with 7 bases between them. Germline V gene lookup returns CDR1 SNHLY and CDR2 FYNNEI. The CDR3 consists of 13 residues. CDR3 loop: CASSEEGGTEAFF. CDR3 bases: TGTGCCAGCAGTGAAGAAGGGGGCACTGAAGCTTTCTTT.

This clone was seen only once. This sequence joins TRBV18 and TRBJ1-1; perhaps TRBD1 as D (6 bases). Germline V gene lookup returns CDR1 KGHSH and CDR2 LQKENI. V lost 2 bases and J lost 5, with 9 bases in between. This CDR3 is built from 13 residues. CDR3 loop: CASSPRRGTEAFF. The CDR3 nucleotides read TGTGCCAGCTCACCAAGGAGGGGGACTGAAGCTTTCTTT. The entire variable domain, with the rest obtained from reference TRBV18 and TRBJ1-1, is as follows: NAGVMQNPRHLVRRRGQEARLRCSPMKGHSHVYWYRQLPEEGLKFMVYLQKENIIDESGMPKERFSAEFPKEGPSILRIQQVVRGDSAAYFCASSPRRGTEAFFGQGTRLTVV.

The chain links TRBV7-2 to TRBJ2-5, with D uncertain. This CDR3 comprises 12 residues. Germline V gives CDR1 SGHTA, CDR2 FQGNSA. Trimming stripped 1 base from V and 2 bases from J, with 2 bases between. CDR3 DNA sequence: TGTGCCAGCAGCTTAGGGCAAGAGACCCAGTACTTC. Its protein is CASSLGQETQYF.

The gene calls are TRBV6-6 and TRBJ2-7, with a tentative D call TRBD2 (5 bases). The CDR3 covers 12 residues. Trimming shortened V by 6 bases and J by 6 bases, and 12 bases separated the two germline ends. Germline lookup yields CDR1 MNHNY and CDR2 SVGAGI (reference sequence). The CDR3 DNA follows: TGTGCCAGCAGCCCTTTTGAGGGCGAGCAGTACTTC. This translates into CASSPFEGEQYF.

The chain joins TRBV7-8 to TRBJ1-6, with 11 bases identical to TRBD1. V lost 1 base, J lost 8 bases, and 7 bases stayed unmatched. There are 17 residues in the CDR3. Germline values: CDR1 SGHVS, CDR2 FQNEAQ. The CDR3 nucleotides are TGTGCCAGCAGCTTAGTCGGGACAGGGGGAGTTGATTCACCCCTCCACTTT. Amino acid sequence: CASSLVGTGGVDSPLHF. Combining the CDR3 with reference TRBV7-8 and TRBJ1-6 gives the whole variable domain GAGVSQSPRYKVAKRGQDVALRCDPISGHVSLFWYQQALGQGPEFLTYFQNEAQLDKSGLPSDRFFAERPEGSVSTLKIQRTQQEDSAVYLCASSLVGTGGVDSPLHFGNGTRLTVT.

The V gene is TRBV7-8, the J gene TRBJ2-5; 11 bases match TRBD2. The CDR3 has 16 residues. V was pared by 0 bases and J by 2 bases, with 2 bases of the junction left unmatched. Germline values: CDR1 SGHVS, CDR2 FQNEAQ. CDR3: CASSLALAGGQETQYF. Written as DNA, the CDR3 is TGTGCCAGCAGCTTAGCGCTAGCGGGGGGACAAGAGACCCAGTACTTC.

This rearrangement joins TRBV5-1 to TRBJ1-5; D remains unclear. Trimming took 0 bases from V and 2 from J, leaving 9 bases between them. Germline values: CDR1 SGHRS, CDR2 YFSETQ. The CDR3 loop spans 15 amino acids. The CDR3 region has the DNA TGCGCCAGCAGCTTGGATATTACAGGCAATCAGCCCCAGCATTTT. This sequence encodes CASSLDITGNQPQHF.

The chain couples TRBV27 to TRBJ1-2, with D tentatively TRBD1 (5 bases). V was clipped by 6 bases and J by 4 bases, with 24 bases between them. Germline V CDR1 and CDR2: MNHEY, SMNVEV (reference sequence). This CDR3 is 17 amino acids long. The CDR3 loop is CASSLSGGSGTVYGYTF. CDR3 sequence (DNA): TGTGCCAGCAGCCTCTCTGGCGGGTCCGGGACGGTCTATGGCTACACCTTC.

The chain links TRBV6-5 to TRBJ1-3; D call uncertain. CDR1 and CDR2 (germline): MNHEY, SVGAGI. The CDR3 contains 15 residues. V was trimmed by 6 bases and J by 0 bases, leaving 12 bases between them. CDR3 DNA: TGTGCCAGCAGAGAGGTTTCGTACTCTGGAAACACCATATATTTT. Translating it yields CASREVSYSGNTIYF.

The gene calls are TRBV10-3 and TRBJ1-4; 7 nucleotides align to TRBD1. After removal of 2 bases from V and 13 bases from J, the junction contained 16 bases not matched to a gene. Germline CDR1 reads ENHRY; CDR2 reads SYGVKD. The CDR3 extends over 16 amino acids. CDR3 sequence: CAISENLTGRIKSLFF. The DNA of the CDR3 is TGTGCCATCAGTGAGAATTTGACAGGGAGGATAAAGTCACTGTTTTTT.

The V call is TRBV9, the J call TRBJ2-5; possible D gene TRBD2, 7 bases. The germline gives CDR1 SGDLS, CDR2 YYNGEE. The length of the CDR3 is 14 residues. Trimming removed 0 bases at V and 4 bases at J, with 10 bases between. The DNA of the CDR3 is TGTGCCAGCAGCGTAGGGGGGGGCGCAGAGACCCAGTACTTC. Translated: CASSVGGGAETQYF.

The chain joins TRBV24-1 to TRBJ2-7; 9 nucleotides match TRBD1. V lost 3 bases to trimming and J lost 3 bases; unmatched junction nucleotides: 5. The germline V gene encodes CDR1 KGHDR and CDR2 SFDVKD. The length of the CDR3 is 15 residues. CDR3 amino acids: CATSDLQGQGYEQYF. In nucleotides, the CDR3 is TGTGCCACCAGTGATCTGCAGGGACAGGGCTACGAGCAGTACTTC.

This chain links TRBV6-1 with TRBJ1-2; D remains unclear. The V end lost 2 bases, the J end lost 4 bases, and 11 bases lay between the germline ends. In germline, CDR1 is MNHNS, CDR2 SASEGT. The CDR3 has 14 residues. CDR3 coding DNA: TGTGCCAGCAGTGAACTAGGACGGATCTATGGCTACACCTTC. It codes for CASSELGRIYGYTF.

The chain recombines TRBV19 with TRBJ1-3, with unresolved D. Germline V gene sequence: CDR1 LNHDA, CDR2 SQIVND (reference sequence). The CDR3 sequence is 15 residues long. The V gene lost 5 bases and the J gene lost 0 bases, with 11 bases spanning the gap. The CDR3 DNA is TGTGCCAGTAGTCCCTGGGCGAGCTCTGGAAACACCATATATTTT. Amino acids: CASSPWASSGNTIYF.

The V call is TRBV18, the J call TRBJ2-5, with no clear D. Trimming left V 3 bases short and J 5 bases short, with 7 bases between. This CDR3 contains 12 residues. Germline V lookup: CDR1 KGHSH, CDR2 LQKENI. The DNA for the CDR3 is TGTGCCAGCTCACCGTCCTTCGAGACCCAGTACTTC. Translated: CASSPSFETQYF.

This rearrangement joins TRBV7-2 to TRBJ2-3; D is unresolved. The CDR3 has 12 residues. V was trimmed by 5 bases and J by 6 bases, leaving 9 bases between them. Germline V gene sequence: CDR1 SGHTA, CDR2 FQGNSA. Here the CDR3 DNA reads TGTGCCAGCAGCACGCATTCGGATACGCAGTATTTT. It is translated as CASSTHSDTQYF. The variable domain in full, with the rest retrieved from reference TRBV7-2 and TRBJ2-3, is GAGVSQSPSNKVTEKGKDVELRCDPISGHTALYWYRQSLGQGLEFLIYFQGNSAPDKSGLPSDRFSAERTGGSVSTLTIQRTQQEDSAVYLCASSTHSDTQYFGPGTRLTVL.

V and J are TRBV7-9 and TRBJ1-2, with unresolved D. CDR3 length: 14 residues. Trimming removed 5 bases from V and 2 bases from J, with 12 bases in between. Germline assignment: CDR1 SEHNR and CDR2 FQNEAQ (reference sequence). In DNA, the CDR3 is TGTGCCAGCAGCCCGGGAGTCACAAACTATGGCTACACCTTC. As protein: CASSPGVTNYGYTF.

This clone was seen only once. CDR3 residues: CASIPGDQETQYF. DNA for the CDR3: TGTGCCAGTATACCCGGGGATCAAGAGACCCAGTACTTC. V is TRBV19 and J is TRBJ2-5, with a weak D call TRBD2 (5 bases). Between the trimmed V and J ends, which lost 7 bases and 2 bases, there was a span of 11 bases. The germline V gene has CDR1 LNHDA and CDR2 SQIVND (reference sequence). CDR3 length: 13 amino acids.

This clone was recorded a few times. CDR3 amino acids: CASSREGTEQYF. Here the CDR3 DNA reads TGTGCCAGCAGTCGGGAGGGGACCGAGCAGTACTTC. The chain employs TRBV4-2 and TRBJ2-7; the match to TRBD2 covers 8 bases. The germline V gene encodes CDR1 LGHNA and CDR2 YNFKEQ. V shed 6 bases, J shed 6 bases, and the junction held 4 bases outside the gene matches. The CDR3 runs 12 residues.

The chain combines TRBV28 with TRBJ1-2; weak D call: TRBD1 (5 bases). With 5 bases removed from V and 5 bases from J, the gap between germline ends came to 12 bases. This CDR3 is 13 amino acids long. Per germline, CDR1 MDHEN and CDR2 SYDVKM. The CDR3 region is CASSGAAPYGYTF. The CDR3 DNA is TGTGCCAGCAGTGGGGCGGCGCCTTATGGCTACACCTTC.